In this sample, the clone carrying this T cell receptor (beta chain) turned up a few times. This sample is part of a study of human T cells and chemical hapten exposure. In the study's own analysis: A per-sample median of around 100,000 TCRs was observed, with a range of about 23,224 to 700,000. TCRdb re-analysed the RACE reads in MiXCR, keeping a single row per CDR3 protein. For this entry, the V and J calls and clone size follow TCRdb and not the study's own pipeline. The sample includes 75,000 to 80,000 distinct CDR3 sequences, around 9.4% of them seen just once. The ends lost 5 bases at V and 7 bases at J; junction bases unmatched: 10. The CDR3 runs 15 residues. Documented time point: healthy volunteer bleed at 6 weeks. Whole blood, unfractionated, served as the material for total RNA extraction.

This receptor was taken from a female donor in good health. Some clones in this sample may be carry-over from other donors' samples. V is TRBV12-3 or TRBV12-4 and J is TRBJ1-4; 7 bases agree with TRBD1. Sequencing input: whole blood. CDR3 protein: CASSQSRGGSEKLFF. Written as DNA, the CDR3 is TGTGCCAGCAGTCAATCCAGGGGGGGGAGTGAAAAACTGTTTTTT.